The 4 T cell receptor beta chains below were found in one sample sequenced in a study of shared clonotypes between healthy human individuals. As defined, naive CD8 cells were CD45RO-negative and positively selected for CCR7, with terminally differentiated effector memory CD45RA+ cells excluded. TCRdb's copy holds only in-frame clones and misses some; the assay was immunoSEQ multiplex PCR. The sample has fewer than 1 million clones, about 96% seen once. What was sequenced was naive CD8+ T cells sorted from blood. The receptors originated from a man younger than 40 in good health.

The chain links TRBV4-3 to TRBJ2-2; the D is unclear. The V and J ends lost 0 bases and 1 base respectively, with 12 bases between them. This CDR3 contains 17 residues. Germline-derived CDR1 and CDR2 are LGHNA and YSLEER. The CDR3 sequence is CASSQDLGSLNTGELFF. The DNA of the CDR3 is TGCGCCAGCAGCCAAGATTTAGGCTCGTTGAACACCGGGGAGCTGTTTTTT.

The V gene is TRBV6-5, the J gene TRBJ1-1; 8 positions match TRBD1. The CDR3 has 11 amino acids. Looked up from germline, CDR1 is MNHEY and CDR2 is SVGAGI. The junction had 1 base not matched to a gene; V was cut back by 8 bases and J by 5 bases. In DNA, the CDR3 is TGTGCCAGCCGGACAGGGACTGAAGCTTTCTTT. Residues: CASRTGTEAFF.

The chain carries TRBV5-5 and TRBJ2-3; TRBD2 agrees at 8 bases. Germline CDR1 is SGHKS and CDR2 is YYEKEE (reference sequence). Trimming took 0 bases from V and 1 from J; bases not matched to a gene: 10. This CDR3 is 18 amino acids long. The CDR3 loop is CASSLAAGEIGGTDTQYF. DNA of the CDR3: TGTGCCAGCAGCTTGGCAGCGGGAGAAATAGGGGGCACAGATACGCAGTATTTT. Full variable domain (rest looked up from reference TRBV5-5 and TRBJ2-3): DAGVTQSPTHLIKTRGQQVTLRCSPISGHKSVSWYQQVLGQGPQFIFQYYEKEERGRGNFPDRFSARQFPNYSSELNVNALLLGDSALYLCASSLAAGEIGGTDTQYFGPGTRLTVL.

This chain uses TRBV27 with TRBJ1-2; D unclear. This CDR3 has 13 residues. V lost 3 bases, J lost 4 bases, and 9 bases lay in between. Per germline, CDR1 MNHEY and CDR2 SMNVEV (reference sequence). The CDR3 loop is CASSFSRAYGYTF. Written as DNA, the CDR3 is TGTGCCAGCAGTTTTAGTCGCGCCTATGGCTACACCTTC.